This T cell receptor beta chain was sequenced in a study of regulatory T cells in long-lasting Graves disease. This CDR3 has 18 amino acids. In germline, CDR1 is MNHEY, CDR2 SVGAGI. V gave up 1 base and J gave up 5 bases; unmatched junction bases: 16. The sample's time point: newly diagnosed GD, antithyroid drugs for less than 3 months. The authors made the TCR library using RNA they extracted from PBMCs. This clonotype was detected many times. Arm-PCR of CDR3 regions with iRepertoire HTBI primers generated TCR beta libraries. Each CDR3 protein is one row after TCRdb ran MiXCR on the multiplex PCR reads. Counted here are 510,000 or so distinct CDR3 sequences, more than 10% occurring once; the ten biggest clones make up roughly 8.9%. These records were also assigned to another study, of T cells in Graves' hyperthyroidism and ophthalmopathy. That study reports: With the HTBI primer set, the TCR CDR3 went through a first round of RT-PCR.

Sequencing used peripheral blood mononuclear cells (PBMCs), obtained at new diagnosis, from a patient treated with antithyroid drugs. The rearrangement links TRBV6-5 to TRBJ2-5; 7 nucleotides line up with TRBD2. This clonotype was obtained from a woman aged 25 to 39 with Graves disease. CDR3: CASSYWGGSGELRETQYF. The CDR3 coding sequence is TGTGCCAGCAGTTACTGGGGGGGATCTGGTGAATTACGGGAGACCCAGTACTTC.